This T cell receptor (beta chain) emerged from a study of T-cell reconstitution after alpha-beta-depleted transplantation in children. General study findings and limits: When one year had passed after transplant, most T-cell counts and diversity came from newly produced T cells. There were some patients whose high TCRbeta diversity at day 60 came from surviving recipient T cells and thymic progenitors. Reportedly, roughly two months post-transplant, alpha-beta T cells arose from several hundred expanded graft clones.

During its preparation, the TCRbeta library received unique molecular identifiers. MiXCR was run by TCRdb on the PCR reads, yielding one entry per CDR3 protein. The sample lists roughly 570,000 distinct CDR3 sequences, roughly 27% seen once, with about 35% in the top ten. A few counts support this clonotype. Its antigen is currently unknown. The TCR comes from a boy younger than two with Wiskott-Aldrich syndrome, due to receive a stem cell transplant. The specimen was PBMCs, collected before TCRalphabeta/CD19-depleted stem cell transplant.

The CDR3: CASSQVAGLPYEQYF. The CDR3, as DNA: TGCGCCAGCAGCCAAGTAGCGGGACTACCCTACGAGCAGTACTTC. This rearrangement joins TRBV4-1 to TRBJ2-7, with 8 bases matching TRBD2. The CDR3 totals 15 residues. Per germline, CDR1 MGHRA and CDR2 YSYEKL. V was pared by 1 base and J by 2 bases, with 4 bases of the junction left unmatched.